This TCR beta chain was recorded in a study of cytomegalovirus exposure and HLA in healthy donors. General observations from the study: The classifier reportedly diagnosed cytomegalovirus status with high specificity and sensitivity. An analysis done earlier found most TCR beta V segments productive about 90% or about 30% of the time. A missense variant in DCLRE1C was later tied to TCR beta V- and J-gene trimming.

Researchers ran the PCR with 60 Vbeta and 13 Jbeta primers. Libraries were prepared by immunoSEQ multiplex PCR; TCRdb keeps only in-frame clonotypes and omits some of them. The sample carries approximately 190,000 clones, 65% to 90% recorded once. In germline, CDR1 is LNHDA, CDR2 SQIVND (reference sequence). The ends lost 7 bases at V and 2 bases at J; junction bases unmatched: 11. CDR3 length: 17 residues. About this clone itself: The antigen is unknown.

These donors, healthy bone marrow donors, were studied. Sequenced input: PBMCs. This clonotype originated in a man aged 35 to 55 in good health and CMV-seropositive. The chain carries TRBV19 and TRBJ2-3; 11 nucleotides align to TRBD2. In DNA, the CDR3 is TGTGCCAGTAATGGCCTAGCGGGGGGTCTGGCCACAGATACGCAGTATTTT. It encodes CASNGLAGGLATDTQYF.